The 13 T cell receptor beta chains presented below share a single source sample, sequenced in a study of T cell repertoires in cytomegalovirus infection. TCRdb reprocessed the reads with MiXCR, giving one entry per CDR3 protein. Among fewer than 900,000 distinct CDR3 sequences listed, 25% to 30% were seen once. Their specific antigens are unknown. This sample comprised cultured CD8+ T cells from PBMCs, obtained from culture after CMV antigen stimulation. These receptors were obtained from a human donor in good health (CMV status not recorded). Some clones in this sample may be carry-over from other donors' samples.

This chain joins TRBV2 and TRBJ2-7; TRBD1 or TRBD2 may be the D gene (6 bases each). Trimming cost V 7 bases and J 6 bases, with 10 bases left between them. This CDR3 has 11 residues. Looked up from germline, CDR1 is SNHLY and CDR2 is FYNNEI. CDR3 sequence: CASTGGGEQYV. The CDR3 bases are TGTGCCAGCACCGGAGGGGGCGAGCAGTACGTC.

V gene TRBV19 combines with J gene TRBJ1-1; a possible D gene is TRBD1 (5 bases). This CDR3 has 12 amino acids. V was trimmed by 10 bases and J by 4 bases, leaving 13 bases between them. The germline CDR1 and CDR2 sequences are LNHDA and SQIVND (reference sequence). CDR3 sequence reads: CATLGGGTEAFF. The CDR3 DNA sequence: TGTGCCACCCTTGGTGGGGGCACTGAAGCTTTCTTT.

This chain's CDR3 is CASSSLAGEVGDTQYF. CDR3 in DNA: TGTGCCAGCAGCTCTTTAGCGGGGGAAGTGGGAGATACGCAGTATTTT. The genes are TRBV9 and TRBJ2-3, with TRBD2 identical over 9 bases. Germline V gene lookup returns CDR1 SGDLS and CDR2 YYNGEE. The CDR3 consists of 16 residues. After removal of 4 bases from V and 5 bases from J, the junction contained 11 bases not matched to a gene.

Only a few counts were recorded for this clonotype. The chain recombines TRBV20-1 with TRBJ1-2; 7 nucleotides agree with TRBD1. The J segment lost 4 bases and the V segment lost 0 bases, leaving 8 bases of the junction unmatched. Per the germline V gene, CDR1 is DFQATT and CDR2 is SNEGSKA (reference sequence). This CDR3 region has 15 residues. CDR3 sequence reads: CSARDQGDSLYGYTF. The CDR3 DNA reads as TGCAGTGCTAGAGATCAGGGGGACTCTCTCTATGGCTACACCTTC.

This clonotype was seen repeatedly, ten times or more. The chain carries TRBV4-2 and TRBJ1-1; D is ambiguous. Trimming removed 0 bases at V and 0 bases at J, with 11 bases between. The V gene's germline CDR1 is LGHNA and CDR2 YNFKEQ. This CDR3 comprises 16 residues. The CDR3 protein is CASSQDRGTLNTEAFF. The CDR3 nucleotides read TGTGCCAGCAGCCAAGACCGGGGAACCTTGAACACTGAAGCTTTCTTT.

This clonotype showed up just a few times. The V call is TRBV5-1, the J call TRBJ1-5; possibly TRBD1 for D (5 bases). This CDR3 has 23 amino acids. V was pared by 0 bases and J by 2 bases, with 33 bases between. The germline V gene has CDR1 SGHRS and CDR2 YFSETQ. The CDR3 bases are TGCGCCAGCAGCTTGGACGTAGGGACCGGGGCCTATAGACCGAACGAGGGCAATCAGCCCCAGCATTTT. Translated: CASSLDVGTGAYRPNEGNQPQHF.

The chain links TRBV7-9 to TRBJ1-4; D is ambiguous. Germline V gives CDR1 SEHNR, CDR2 FQNEAQ (reference sequence). CDR3 size: 14 residues. V lost 5 bases and J 5 bases, leaving 12 bases between the germline ends. DNA of the CDR3: TGTGCCAGCAGCCTCCTCCTCCGAAATGAAAAACTGTTTTTT. Encoded protein: CASSLLLRNEKLFF.

This clonotype was counted only a few times. This chain uses TRBV4-3 with TRBJ2-7, with D unclear. V dropped 0 bases and J dropped 0 bases, with 6 bases sitting between them. Germline CDR1 is LGHNA and CDR2 is YSLEER. The CDR3 contains 14 residues. The CDR3 coding sequence is TGCGCCAGCAGCCAAGATACAGACTCCTACGAGCAGTACGTC. This sequence encodes CASSQDTDSYEQYV.

This rearrangement joins TRBV18 to TRBJ2-7; D gene ambiguous. Germline V gives CDR1 KGHSH, CDR2 LQKENI. V was shortened by 3 bases and J by 3 bases, with 9 bases between the two germline ends. This CDR3 region has 13 residues. The CDR3 DNA follows: TGTGCCAGCTCACCCAATTATATCTACGAGCAGTACTTC. The encoded protein is CASSPNYIYEQYF.

This clonotype was detected a few times. V usage is TRBV19 and J usage is TRBJ2-7; TRBD2 might be the D (7 bases). Trimming stripped 10 bases from V and 3 bases from J, with 16 bases between. The CDR3 loop spans 13 amino acids. Germline lookup yields CDR1 LNHDA and CDR2 SQIVND (reference sequence). DNA of the CDR3: TGTGCCACTGAAGGGGGGGACTACTACGAGCAGTACTTC. Its protein is CATEGGDYYEQYF.

This chain uses TRBV7-9 with TRBJ2-7; D is undetermined. The V and J ends lost 3 bases and 7 bases respectively, with 10 bases between them. Germline CDR1 reads SEHNR; CDR2 reads FQNEAQ (reference sequence). This CDR3 has 12 residues. The CDR3 is CASSLMPVEQYV. The DNA for the CDR3 is TGTGCCAGCAGCTTGATGCCCGTAGAGCAGTACGTC.

This clonotype was recorded many times. This rearrangement joins TRBV28 to TRBJ1-5, with TRBD1 matching 7 bases. Germline V gene sequence: CDR1 MDHEN, CDR2 SYDVKM. The CDR3 runs 14 residues. The CDR3 region is CATTGPYSNQPQHF. The CDR3 coding sequence is TGTGCTACGACAGGGCCCTATAGCAATCAGCCCCAGCATTTT.

The chain joins TRBV6-5 to TRBJ2-7; D may be TRBD2 (7 bases). The V gene lost 5 bases and the J gene lost 5 bases, with 16 bases spanning the gap. The CDR3 extends over 14 amino acids. Germline assignment: CDR1 MNHEY and CDR2 SVGAGI. CDR3 coding DNA: TGTGCCAGCAGTCCCGGAGGGGGGGCCAACGAGCAGTACTTC. Protein product: CASSPGGGANEQYF.